This T cell receptor beta chain is from a study of blood T cell repertoires in COVID-19. Whole-study context: The analysed material was cDNA or gDNA that came from T cells, B-cell-depleted T cells, or PBMCs.

Germline V gene sequence: CDR1 GTSNPN, CDR2 SVGIG (reference sequence). This CDR3 is built from 16 residues. Trimming took off 2 bases at V and 0 bases at J, with 11 bases between the two ends. The sample holds a few counts of this clone. Repertoires were generated with immunoSEQ multiplex PCR, while TCRdb's copy carries only in-frame clones and drops some. The repertoire includes hundreds of thousands of clones, less than 85% of them detected once, and roughly 3.7% sits in the top ten. The chain carries TRBV30 and TRBJ1-6; D is unclear. The specimen was peripheral blood. The receptor was isolated from a woman between 18 and 29 years old with acute or convalescent COVID-19. The CDR3 is CAWSSPGYSYNSPLHF. The CDR3 bases are TGTGCCTGGAGTTCTCCGGGATACTCCTATAATTCACCCCTCCACTTT.